A single sample gave rise to the 6 T cell receptor beta chains below, sequenced in a study of cytomegalovirus exposure and HLA in healthy donors. Amplification used 60 Vbeta primers and 13 Jbeta primers. Using immunoSEQ multiplex PCR, the repertoire was profiled, and TCRdb retains in-frame clones only, with some absent. The sample has 38,000 or so clones. Sequenced input: PBMCs. The receptors derive from a man in his forties in good health and CMV-seropositive.

The chain recombines TRBV18 with TRBJ2-3; D is possibly TRBD1 (5 bases). From germline, CDR1 is KGHSH and CDR2 LQKENI. Trimming cost V 6 bases and J 0 bases, with 10 bases left between them. This CDR3 has 14 amino acids. The CDR3 coding sequence is TGTGCCAGCTCGCCGACAGTAAGCACAGATACGCAGTATTTT. It specifies CASSPTVSTDTQYF.

V is TRBV7-3 and J is TRBJ2-1; weak D call: TRBD1 (6 bases). Germline CDR1 reads SGHTA; CDR2 reads FQGTGA. CDR3 length: 14 residues. Trimming took 5 bases from V and 4 from J, leaving 12 bases between them. CDR3 sequence reads: CASSQPGHYNEQFF. DNA of the CDR3: TGTGCCAGCAGCCAACCGGGACATTACAATGAGCAGTTCTTC.

The chain combines TRBV9 with TRBJ1-2; perhaps TRBD1 as D (5 bases). V was pared by 0 bases and J by 7 bases, with 10 bases between. This CDR3 region has 13 residues. In germline, CDR1 is SGDLS, CDR2 YYNGEE. The CDR3 DNA sequence: TGTGCCAGCAGCGTAGCAAGGGGCTCTGGCTACACCTTC. This gives the protein CASSVARGSGYTF.

The rearrangement uses TRBV4-3 and TRBJ2-1; TRBD2 aligns across 10 bases. The junction had 9 bases not matched to a gene; V was cut back by 0 bases and J by 10 bases. This CDR3 region has 16 residues. Germline V gene sequence: CDR1 LGHNA, CDR2 YSLEER. The CDR3, as DNA: TGCGCCAGCAGCCAAGATTCAGTAGCGGGAGGAAGGGAGCAGTTCTTC. Translating gives CASSQDSVAGGREQFF.

The rearrangement links TRBV19 to TRBJ1-5; 8 bases match TRBD1. The CDR3 totals 22 residues. From germline, CDR1 is LNHDA and CDR2 SQIVND (reference sequence). V was clipped by 3 bases and J by 4 bases; unmatched bases: 26. The CDR3 is CASSIKQGATAGWMEGNQPQHF. CDR3 coding DNA: TGTGCCAGTAGTATCAAGCAGGGGGCCACGGCAGGGTGGATGGAAGGGAATCAGCCCCAGCATTTT.

The V call is TRBV5-1, the J call TRBJ1-1, with TRBD1 as a possible D gene (5 bases). The V and J ends lost 4 bases and 0 bases respectively, with 10 bases between them. There are 14 residues in the CDR3. From germline, CDR1 is SGHRS and CDR2 YFSETQ. CDR3: CASSGGGMNTEAFF. DNA for the CDR3: TGCGCCAGCAGCGGGGGGGGGATGAACACTGAAGCTTTCTTT. The full variable domain, its missing parts supplied by reference TRBV5-1 and TRBJ1-1, is KAGVTQTPRYLIKTRGQQVTLSCSPISGHRSVSWYQQTPGQGLQFLFEYFSETQRNKGNFPGRFSGRQFSNSRSEMNVSTLELGDSALYLCASSGGGMNTEAFFGQGTRLTVV.